This T cell receptor beta chain was captured by sequencing in a study of blood T cell repertoires in COVID-19. This clone was detected once. In the original processing: Scientists estimated how many nucleated cells there were by amplifying reference gene primers. This table comes from immunoSEQ multiplex PCR, and its TCRdb copy is limited to in-frame clones, with some not included. D and trimming come from the DNA, and the V and J calls and clone size come from that table. The sample shows roughly 80,000 clones, roughly 73% of them seen only once. The CDR3 has 14 residues. Per the germline V gene, CDR1 is MNHEY and CDR2 is SVGAGI. Between the trimmed V and J ends, which lost 5 bases and 6 bases, there was a span of 14 bases.

The specimen sequenced was peripheral blood. The receptor's source is a human donor in a cohort sampled during active COVID-19. J is TRBJ1-5 and V is TRBV6-5; D not resolved. CDR3 DNA sequence: TGTGCCAGCAGTCCCCGGGAGGGCTTTCAGCCCCAGCATTTT. Encoded protein: CASSPREGFQPQHF.